These 31 T cell receptor beta chains came from one sample sequenced in a study of blood T cell repertoires in COVID-19. Profiled with immunoSEQ multiplex PCR; TCRdb holds only in-frame clones, not every one. The table has about 52,000 clones, 65% to 85% seen once. What was sequenced was peripheral blood. These receptors originate from a woman of 80 years or more with COVID-19, enrolled during active disease.

The chain uses TRBV5-4 and TRBJ1-1; 9 nucleotides agree with TRBD1. The CDR3 extends over 15 amino acids. The V and J ends lost 5 bases and 0 bases, in that order; junction bases with no gene match: 5. Germline V gene data show CDR1 as SGHNT and CDR2 as YYREEE (reference sequence). CDR3 region: CASSWTGALNTEAFF. In nucleotides, the CDR3 is TGTGCCAGCAGTTGGACAGGGGCTCTGAACACTGAAGCTTTCTTT.

The rearrangement joins TRBV19 to TRBJ1-1; D remains unclear. CDR1 and CDR2 from the germline V gene are LNHDA and SQIVND (reference sequence). Between the trimmed V and J ends, which lost 6 bases and 1 base, there was a span of 6 bases. The CDR3 has 12 residues. The CDR3 spells CASRSGNTEAFF. The CDR3 DNA reads TGTGCCAGTAGGTCGGGGAACACTGAAGCTTTCTTT.

The chain employs TRBV30 and TRBJ1-4, with 9 bases matching TRBD1. The CDR3 totals 15 residues. Germline CDR1 and CDR2: GTSNPN and SVGIG (reference sequence). V shed 2 bases, J shed 8 bases, and the junction held 9 bases outside the gene matches. CDR3 nucleotides: TGTGCCTGGAGTCGCGAAGGGACAGGGCGGGAAAAACTGTTTTTT. Its protein is CAWSREGTGREKLFF.

The J gene is TRBJ2-3, the V gene TRBV7-9, with 9 positions matching TRBD2. The CDR3 contains 15 residues. Per germline, CDR1 SEHNR and CDR2 FQNEAQ (reference sequence). V gave up 5 bases and J gave up 3 bases; unmatched junction bases: 6. The CDR3 here is CASSPRLAATDTQYF. In nucleotides, the CDR3 is TGTGCCAGCAGCCCCAGACTAGCGGCAACAGATACGCAGTATTTT.

The rearrangement links TRBV27 to TRBJ1-3; no firm D call. V was pared by 6 bases and J by 0 bases, with 15 bases between. This CDR3 has 16 amino acids. The germline V gene has CDR1 MNHEY and CDR2 SMNVEV (reference sequence). As DNA, the CDR3 is TGTGCCAGCAGCCCTAGAAGCGTCAGCTCTGGAAACACCATATATTTT. As protein: CASSPRSVSSGNTIYF.

V gene TRBV5-1 combines with J gene TRBJ2-1, with 13 bases lining up with TRBD2. The CDR3 extends over 20 amino acids. With 0 bases clipped from V and 2 bases from J, the junction kept 11 bases outside the gene matches. Germline CDR1 SGHRS, CDR2 YFSETQ. The CDR3 nucleotides are TGCGCCAGCAGCTTGGTGGGACAAAGGACTAGCGGGGGTACCTACAATGAGCAGTTCTTC. Its protein product is CASSLVGQRTSGGTYNEQFF.

The J gene is TRBJ2-2, the V gene TRBV30; 9 bases agree with TRBD1. The V gene end was trimmed by 2 bases and the J gene end by 8 bases; junction bases not matched to a gene: 6. The CDR3 is 14 amino acids. Germline CDR1 is GTSNPN and CDR2 is SVGIG (reference sequence). The CDR3 region has the DNA TGTGCCTGGAGTAGGGACAGGGAGATTGGGGAGCTGTTTTTT. It is translated as CAWSRDREIGELFF.

The chain carries TRBV2 and TRBJ1-1, with D possibly being TRBD1 (5 bases). Germline V gene data show CDR1 as SNHLY and CDR2 as FYNNEI. The V end was cut by 11 bases, the J end by 5 bases, with 15 bases between. The CDR3 is 12 amino acids. The CDR3 DNA is TGTGCCGACACGCAGGGAATAACTGAAGCTTTCTTT. This gives the protein CADTQGITEAFF.

The rearrangement joins TRBV27 to TRBJ1-5; unclear D gene. Per germline, CDR1 MNHEY and CDR2 SMNVEV (reference sequence). The CDR3 is 15 amino acids. V was cut by 5 bases and J by 0 bases, with 11 bases left in between. The chain's CDR3 is CASSPSTYSNQPQHF. CDR3 nucleotide sequence: TGTGCCAGCAGTCCCTCCACATATAGCAATCAGCCCCAGCATTTT.

The chain links TRBV5-1 to TRBJ2-1, with 13 bases lining up with TRBD2. The CDR3 has 16 residues. CDR1 is SGHRS, CDR2 YFSETQ, per germline. V lost 4 bases to trimming and J lost 4 bases; unmatched junction nucleotides: 5. Written as DNA, the CDR3 is TGCGCCAGCAGCCTCGGACTAGCGGGAGATTACAATGAGCAGTTCTTC. Protein product: CASSLGLAGDYNEQFF.

The chain couples TRBV9 to TRBJ2-3, with 11 bases fitting TRBD1. Germline loops: CDR1 SGDLS, CDR2 YYNGEE. V trimming: 2 bases; J trimming: 6 bases; junction bases outside the gene matches: 14. The CDR3 sequence is 18 residues long. CDR3 in DNA: TGTGCCAGCAGCGTTCATCCGGGACAGGGGGACCTTCGGGATACGCAGTATTTT. The encoded protein is CASSVHPGQGDLRDTQYF.

This rearrangement joins TRBV27 to TRBJ2-6; possibly TRBD2 for D (5 bases). V shed 3 bases and J shed 3 bases, with 15 bases lying between them. The CDR3 has 17 residues. Germline V gene data show CDR1 as MNHEY and CDR2 as SMNVEV (reference sequence). The CDR3 region is CASSLGRRDGGANVLTF. The CDR3 bases are TGTGCCAGCAGTTTGGGGAGACGGGATGGTGGGGCCAACGTCCTGACTTTC.

The chain uses TRBV16 and TRBJ1-5; possibly TRBD1 for D (6 bases). V lost 3 bases to trimming and J lost 4 bases, with 10 bases between them. Germline V gives CDR1 KGHSY, CDR2 FQNENV. CDR3 length equals 14 residues. CDR3 protein: CASSQGRGNQPQHF. The DNA for the CDR3 is TGTGCCAGCAGCCAGGGCAGGGGAAATCAGCCCCAGCATTTT. Combining the CDR3 with reference TRBV16 and TRBJ1-5 gives the whole variable domain GEEVAQTPKHLVRGEGQKAKLYCAPIKGHSYVFWYQQVLKNEFKFLISFQNENVFDETGMPKERFSAKCLPNSPCSLEIQATKLEDSAVYFCASSQGRGNQPQHFGDGTRLSIL.

The CDR3 bases are TGTGCCAGCTCACCACCCGGAGCGGGACAGGGGTTCTCTGGAAACACCATATATTTT. Its protein product is CASSPPGAGQGFSGNTIYF. The chain combines TRBV18 with TRBJ1-3; the match to TRBD1 covers 10 bases. The CDR3 sequence is 19 residues long. Germline-derived CDR1 and CDR2 are KGHSH and LQKENI. Trimming removed 0 bases from V and 0 bases from J; junction bases left unmatched: 8.

This clone was detected a few times. The V gene is TRBV2, the J gene TRBJ1-2; D is ambiguous. Per germline, CDR1 SNHLY and CDR2 FYNNEI. V lost 2 bases and J lost 8, with 9 bases in between. This CDR3 contains 12 residues. The CDR3 loop reads CASSERGGGYTF. CDR3 DNA: TGTGCCAGCAGTGAAAGAGGAGGGGGCTACACCTTC. Filled out from reference TRBV2 and TRBJ1-2, the complete variable domain reads EPEVTQTPSHQVTQMGQEVILRCVPISNHLYFYWYRQILGQKVEFLVSFYNNEISEKSEIFDDQFSVERPDGSNFTLKIRSTKLEDSAMYFCASSERGGGYTFGSGTRLTVV.

The rearrangement uses TRBV6-5 and TRBJ2-7; 13 positions match TRBD2. Germline V gene sequence: CDR1 MNHEY, CDR2 SVGAGI. With 6 bases clipped from V and 2 bases from J, the junction kept 4 bases outside the gene matches. This CDR3 region has 15 residues. CDR3 coding DNA: TGTGCCAGCAGGCAACTAGCGGGAGGGACCTACGAGCAGTACTTC. Protein: CASRQLAGGTYEQYF.

The table lists this clone with a count of one. The rearrangement links TRBV9 to TRBJ2-3; 9 bases match TRBD2. CDR3 size: 16 residues. From germline, CDR1 is SGDLS and CDR2 YYNGEE. J was trimmed by 0 bases and V by 0 bases; bases with no gene match: 2. This CDR3 is CASSVGLAASTDTQYF. CDR3 DNA: TGTGCCAGCAGCGTAGGACTAGCGGCTAGCACAGATACGCAGTATTTT.

The rearrangement joins TRBV18 to TRBJ2-5; the D gene is possibly TRBD1 (6 bases). In germline, CDR1 is KGHSH, CDR2 LQKENI. Trimming shortened V by 4 bases and J by 2 bases, and 17 bases separated the two germline ends. The CDR3 is 16 amino acids. The CDR3 DNA reads TGTGCCAGCTCACAACTATACAGGGTGGGGCAAGAGACCCAGTACTTC. This encodes CASSQLYRVGQETQYF.

The chain carries TRBV7-8 and TRBJ2-3; 8 nucleotides agree with TRBD2. The germline gives CDR1 SGHVS, CDR2 FQNEAQ. The CDR3 is 16 residues long. V dropped 5 bases and J dropped 0; count of bases not matched to a gene: 7. The CDR3 reads CASSPWTSRSTDTQYF. The DNA for the CDR3 is TGTGCCAGCAGCCCTTGGACTAGCAGAAGCACAGATACGCAGTATTTT.

This clone was detected only once. The chain is built from TRBV5-8 and TRBJ1-6; 7 bases line up with TRBD1. Germline V gene data show CDR1 as SGHTS and CDR2 as YDEGEE. V lost 3 bases to trimming and J lost 7 bases; unmatched junction nucleotides: 7. There are 15 residues in the CDR3. CDR3 nucleotide sequence: TGTGCCAGCAGCTCAAACGGGACAGCAAATTCACCCCTCCACTTT. Its protein is CASSSNGTANSPLHF.

The chain has TRBV20-1 and TRBJ1-2; no clear D. CDR3 length: 11 amino acids. Per the germline V gene, CDR1 is DFQATT and CDR2 is SNEGSKA (reference sequence). Deletions cut 8 bases from V and 4 bases from J, with 11 bases between. CDR3 residues: CSSGPGYGYTF. The CDR3 DNA sequence: TGCAGTTCGGGTCCGGGCTATGGCTACACCTTC.

This clone was seen just once. V gene TRBV5-1 combines with J gene TRBJ2-7; 7 bases map to TRBD1. The CDR3 has 15 residues. The germline V gene encodes CDR1 SGHRS and CDR2 YFSETQ. Trimming cost V 3 bases and J 3 bases; bases outside gene matches: 9. This CDR3 is CASSSPGTALYEQYF. DNA for the CDR3: TGCGCCAGCAGCTCCCCCGGGACAGCTCTCTACGAGCAGTACTTC.

This sequence joins TRBV10-2 and TRBJ2-1; no firm D call. The CDR3 is 14 residues long. The V end lost 4 bases, the J end lost 3 bases, and 10 bases lay between the germline ends. Germline-derived CDR1 and CDR2 are WSHSY and SAAADI. CDR3 in DNA: TGCGCCAGCAGTGGCGATAGAGACTACAATGAGCAGTTCTTC. As protein: CASSGDRDYNEQFF.

The sample holds one count of this clone. One junction end does not reproduce the germline sequence, and a read error may be involved. This chain links TRBV30 with TRBJ2-7, with TRBD2 matching 7 bases. Germline V gives CDR1 GTSNPN, CDR2 SVGIG (reference sequence). CDR3 length: 15 amino acids. DNA of the CDR3: TGTGCCTGCAAACGTACGGGACTACTCTCCAACGAGCAGTACTTC. Translation: CACKRTGLLSNEQYF.

This sequence joins TRBV29-1 and TRBJ2-1, with 11 bases lining up with TRBD1. V lost 7 bases and J lost 8; bases outside the gene matches: 13. CDR1 SQVTM and CDR2 ANQGSEA come from the germline V gene. The CDR3 has 15 residues. The DNA for the CDR3 is TGCAGCGGTAGAGTTGGGACAGGGGGTGCGTATGAGCAGTTCTTC. Its protein product is CSGRVGTGGAYEQFF.

This clone was observed once. The V call is TRBV29-1, the J call TRBJ1-1, with 9 positions matching TRBD1. The trim removed 7 bases at V and 11 bases at J, leaving 2 bases unmatched. Germline CDR1 SQVTM, CDR2 ANQGSEA. This CDR3 has 9 residues. The chain's CDR3 is CSEGQGAFF. The DNA of the CDR3 is TGCAGCGAAGGACAGGGGGCTTTCTTT.

The chain uses TRBV5-4 and TRBJ1-3; no reliable D call. The V gene's germline CDR1 is SGHNT and CDR2 YYREEE (reference sequence). The CDR3 length is 14 residues. V was shortened by 0 bases and J by 3 bases, with 7 bases between the two germline ends. The CDR3 DNA follows: TGTGCCAGCAGCTTGGGAGCAAATGGAAACACCATATATTTT. Its translation: CASSLGANGNTIYF.

The chain couples TRBV6-1 to TRBJ1-2, with TRBD1 matching 10 bases. This CDR3 contains 14 residues. Trimming cost V 5 bases and J 8 bases; bases outside gene matches: 8. The germline V gene has CDR1 MNHNS and CDR2 SASEGT. The CDR3 nucleotides read TGTGCCAGCAGTTGGGACAGGGGAATATGGGGCTACACCTTC. Protein: CASSWDRGIWGYTF.

The rearrangement joins TRBV21-1 to TRBJ2-1; the table assigns TRBD2, which was not confirmed against the DNA. TRBV21-1 is a listed pseudogene. The CDR3 length is 15 residues. The CDR3 sequence: CASSKSPTSYNEQFF. CDR3 DNA: TGTGCCAGCAGCAAAAGTCCGACTTCCTACAATGAGCAGTTCTTC.

This chain joins TRBV29-1 and TRBJ2-3; the match to TRBD2 covers 9 bases. Germline values: CDR1 SQVTM, CDR2 ANQGSEA. V lost 8 bases, J lost 6 bases, and 6 bases stayed unmatched. The CDR3 spans 12 residues. The CDR3: CSRRGGADTQYF. DNA of the CDR3: TGCAGCAGGCGGGGGGGGGCCGATACGCAGTATTTT.

The genes are TRBV10-3 and TRBJ1-5; 7 bases fit TRBD1. CDR1 is ENHRY, CDR2 SYGVKD, per germline. This CDR3 is 14 amino acids long. The V and J ends lost 6 bases and 5 bases, in that order; junction bases with no gene match: 7. CDR3 residues: CAISRQGPDQPQHF. CDR3 nucleotides: TGTGCCATCAGCCGACAGGGTCCGGATCAGCCCCAGCATTTT.